The 9 T cell receptor beta chains in this list originate from one sample, sequenced in a study of CD8 T cells in Susac syndrome. After extraction with the RNeasy kit, about 0.45 to 1 ug of the RNA was reverse transcribed using random hexamers. One entry per CDR3 protein, called by TCRdb with MiXCR from the immunoSEQ multiplex PCR reads. The data show about 130,000 distinct CDR3 sequences, about 96% seen once. Specimen: CD4+ T cells from PBMCs. The receptors were sampled from a human donor in good health.

The chain has TRBV5-1 and TRBJ2-7; 8 bases agree with TRBD2. Germline values: CDR1 SGHRS, CDR2 YFSETQ. The CDR3 has 15 residues. V lost 0 bases, J lost 4 bases, and 6 bases stayed unmatched. CDR3 sequence reads: CASSLEVSGTYEQYF. DNA of the CDR3: TGCGCCAGCAGCTTGGAGGTTAGCGGGACGTACGAGCAGTACTTC.

The chain combines TRBV3-1 with TRBJ2-3; 10 bases fit TRBD2. Germline V gene lookup returns CDR1 LGHDT and CDR2 YNNKEL (reference sequence). With V trimmed by 4 bases and J by 4 bases, 8 bases remained unmatched. The CDR3 totals 16 residues. The CDR3 is CASSPLAGSFADTQYF. CDR3 DNA: TGTGCCAGCAGCCCACTAGCGGGAAGTTTTGCAGATACGCAGTATTTT.

CDR3 region: CASSLAGRGTDTQYF. The DNA of the CDR3 is TGCGCCAGCAGCTTGGCGGGACGTGGCACAGATACGCAGTATTTT. This sequence joins TRBV5-1 and TRBJ2-3; the D gene could be TRBD1 or TRBD2 (5 bases each). V lost 0 bases and J lost 1, with 9 bases in between. Germline V CDR1 and CDR2: SGHRS, YFSETQ. The CDR3 sequence is 15 residues long.

The chain carries TRBV28 and TRBJ1-2; tentatively, D is TRBD1 (6 bases). Per the germline V gene, CDR1 is MDHEN and CDR2 is SYDVKM. The CDR3 extends over 12 amino acids. Trimming cost V 6 bases and J 2 bases, with 7 bases left between them. This chain's CDR3 is CASRTGNYGYTF. CDR3 in DNA: TGTGCCAGCAGGACAGGAAACTATGGCTACACCTTC.

This clonotype turned up a few times. The chain has TRBV12-3 or TRBV12-4 and TRBJ2-7; D unresolved. The V end lost 1 base, the J end lost 0 bases, and 7 bases lay between the germline ends. The CDR3 consists of 14 residues. CDR3 bases: TGTGCCAGCAGTTTAGACGGAAGCTCCTACGAGCAGTACTTC. This gives the protein CASSLDGSSYEQYF.

The chain uses TRBV27 and TRBJ2-1, with TRBD2 as a possible D gene (6 bases). Trimming left V 10 bases short and J 0 bases short, with 19 bases between. The germline gives CDR1 MNHEY, CDR2 SMNVEV (reference sequence). The CDR3 covers 16 residues. CDR3 bases: TGTGCCATCACCTTTGGGGGGTGGACCTCCTACAATGAGCAGTTCTTC. As protein: CAITFGGWTSYNEQFF.

The CDR3 protein is CASMGTSGVYEQYF. In DNA form, the CDR3 reads TGTGCCAGCATGGGGACTAGCGGGGTCTACGAGCAGTACTTC. V and J are TRBV3-1 and TRBJ2-7, with 13 bases identical to TRBD2. The CDR3 consists of 14 residues. Germline V gives CDR1 LGHDT, CDR2 YNNKEL (reference sequence). J lost 3 bases, V lost 7 bases, and 3 bases had no gene match.

This clonotype was counted once. The J gene is TRBJ2-7, the V gene TRBV6-1, with D possibly being TRBD2 (6 bases). CDR3 length: 16 amino acids. The germline V and J ends were trimmed by 6 bases and 9 bases, with 27 bases remaining between them. CDR1 and CDR2 (germline): MNHNS, SASEGT. The CDR3: CASRPGEAGSTLVQYF. The CDR3 coding sequence is TGTGCCAGCAGACCGGGGGAGGCGGGCTCCACCCTTGTGCAGTACTTC.

V and J are TRBV29-1 and TRBJ2-1; the D gene is possibly TRBD2 (5 bases). This CDR3 comprises 12 residues. Germline CDR1 and CDR2: SQVTM and ANQGSEA. V shed 2 bases and J shed 12 bases, with 14 bases lying between them. The CDR3 region is CSVELTNRGQFF. In nucleotides, the CDR3 is TGCAGCGTTGAATTGACCAACCGGGGGCAGTTCTTC.